These 26 T cell receptor beta chains came from one sample sequenced in a study of T cell responses to AZD1222 COVID-19 vaccine. This table comes from immunoSEQ multiplex PCR, and its TCRdb copy is limited to in-frame clones, with some not included. Seen here are about 160,000 clones, around 92% observed once, and the top ten hold approximately 0.98%. The specimen was peripheral blood, collected 28 days after the second AZD1222 dose. These receptors originate from an adult who received the AZD1222 COVID-19 vaccine.

The V and J genes are TRBV2 and TRBJ1-3; TRBD1 matches at 7 bases. V gave up 8 bases and J gave up 2 bases; unmatched junction bases: 3. The germline gives CDR1 SNHLY, CDR2 FYNNEI. The CDR3 spans 13 residues. The CDR3 sequence: CASQGVAGNTIYF. In nucleotides, the CDR3 is TGTGCCAGCCAGGGGGTTGCTGGAAACACCATATATTTT. Supplemented by reference TRBV2 and TRBJ1-3, the full variable domain reads EPEVTQTPSHQVTQMGQEVILRCVPISNHLYFYWYRQILGQKVEFLVSFYNNEISEKSEIFDDQFSVERPDGSNFTLKIRSTKLEDSAMYFCASQGVAGNTIYFGEGSWLTVV.

The CDR3 coding sequence is TGTGCCAGCAGCCCCGGGGGGGGATACACAGATACGCAGTATTTT. Translating gives CASSPGGGYTDTQYF. The chain uses TRBV9 and TRBJ2-3, with TRBD2 identical over 8 bases. CDR3 length: 15 amino acids. Trimming removed 4 bases from V and 2 bases from J; junction bases left unmatched: 6. CDR1 SGDLS and CDR2 YYNGEE come from the germline V gene.

This clone showed up just a few times. The V and J genes are TRBV5-8 and TRBJ1-2; D is perhaps TRBD1 (5 bases). Trimming stripped 0 bases from V and 2 bases from J, with 8 bases between. The CDR3 sequence is 14 residues long. The germline gives CDR1 SGHTS, CDR2 YDEGEE. CDR3: CASSLDHRNYGYTF. CDR3 nucleotides: TGTGCCAGCAGCTTGGATCACAGGAACTATGGCTACACCTTC.

This chain links TRBV15 with TRBJ1-5; D uncertain. The CDR3 runs 15 residues. Trimming pared 6 bases from V and 2 bases from J, leaving 14 bases between. CDR1 is LNHNV and CDR2 is YYDKDF in the germline V gene (reference sequence). CDR3 in DNA: TGTGCCACCAGTATTGAACGGAGGGGCAATCAGCCCCAGCATTTT. It is translated as CATSIERRGNQPQHF.

V is TRBV7-9 and J is TRBJ1-3, with D unclear. This CDR3 has 17 residues. The germline CDR1 and CDR2 sequences are SEHNR and FQNEAQ (reference sequence). Between the trimmed V and J ends, which lost 5 bases and 2 bases, there was a span of 19 bases. The CDR3 sequence: CASSQTEGSWPGNTIYF. CDR3 DNA: TGTGCCAGCAGCCAGACCGAAGGGTCTTGGCCTGGAAACACCATATATTTT. Filled out from reference TRBV7-9 and TRBJ1-3, the complete variable domain reads DTGVSQNPRHKITKRGQNVTFRCDPISEHNRLYWYRQTLGQGPEFLTYFQNEAQLEKSRLLSDRFSAERPKGSFSTLEIQRTEQGDSAMYLCASSQTEGSWPGNTIYFGEGSWLTVV.

This sequence joins TRBV2 and TRBJ2-7; a possible D gene is TRBD1 (5 bases). This CDR3 comprises 14 residues. CDR1 is SNHLY, CDR2 FYNNEI, per germline. V lost 6 bases and J lost 1, with 13 bases in between. In nucleotides, the CDR3 is TGTGCCAGCAGGGAGACAGAGCTTTCCTACGAGCAGTACTTC. This sequence encodes CASRETELSYEQYF.

This sequence joins TRBV12-5 and TRBJ1-3; D not resolved. The V end was cut by 2 bases, the J end by 4 bases, with 15 bases between. The V gene's germline CDR1 is LGHNT and CDR2 FRNRAP. The CDR3 spans 16 residues. The CDR3, as DNA: TGTGCTAGTGGTTTGTACCTCCGTAGCTCCGGAAACACCATATATTTT. This gives the protein CASGLYLRSSGNTIYF.

This clone was seen a single time. J is TRBJ2-7 and V is TRBV10-3; 7 nucleotides align to TRBD1. The CDR3 length is 14 residues. Germline CDR1 ENHRY, CDR2 SYGVKD. V shed 4 bases and J 3 bases; nucleotides not matched to a gene: 6. CDR3 DNA sequence: TGTGCCATCAGTGGCGCCGGACAGGTCTACGAGCAGTACTTC. This gives the protein CAISGAGQVYEQYF.

The chain joins TRBV7-3 to TRBJ1-1; D gene uncertain. CDR3 length: 13 amino acids. Trimming took 1 base from V and 7 from J, leaving 10 bases between them. Germline values: CDR1 SGHTA, CDR2 FQGTGA. The CDR3 DNA follows: TGTGCCAGCAGCTTAATCGGATTGAGTGAAGCTTTCTTT. Protein product: CASSLIGLSEAFF.

The chain combines TRBV27 with TRBJ1-2, with no clear D. Trimming removed 6 bases at V and 3 bases at J, with 14 bases between. Germline CDR1 reads MNHEY; CDR2 reads SMNVEV (reference sequence). The CDR3 contains 14 residues. In nucleotides, the CDR3 is TGTGCCAGCAGGTGGACGGGAAGCCACTATGGCTACACCTTC. Translating gives CASRWTGSHYGYTF.

The V gene is TRBV6-1, the J gene TRBJ1-4, with D uncertain. CDR3 length: 15 amino acids. The germline V gene has CDR1 MNHNS and CDR2 SASEGT. V was cut by 2 bases and J by 8 bases, with 15 bases left in between. The CDR3 DNA is TGTGCCAGCAGTGAAAAGGCCGCGGGAGAAGAAAAACTGTTTTTT. As protein: CASSEKAAGEEKLFF.

The chain combines TRBV30 with TRBJ1-4; perhaps TRBD1 as D (5 bases). The CDR3 contains 13 residues. The ends were cut back, 3 bases at V and 5 bases at J, with 10 bases in the middle. Looked up from germline, CDR1 is GTSNPN and CDR2 is SVGIG (reference sequence). The CDR3 protein is CAWSRGYNEKLFF. The CDR3 DNA reads TGTGCCTGGAGCCGGGGGTACAATGAAAAACTGTTTTTT.

V is TRBV2 and J is TRBJ1-3; TRBD1 is a possible D gene (5 bases). Germline V gene sequence: CDR1 SNHLY, CDR2 FYNNEI. Trimming took off 5 bases at V and 2 bases at J, with 13 bases between the two ends. CDR3 length: 15 residues. The CDR3 is CASSLMRGAGNTIYF. The CDR3 DNA reads as TGTGCCAGCAGTCTTATGCGAGGGGCTGGAAACACCATATATTTT.

This clone was observed a single time. The CDR3 sequence is CASSLGQFQETQYF. The CDR3 nucleotides read TGCGCCAGCAGCTTGGGTCAATTCCAAGAGACCCAGTACTTC. The rearrangement uses TRBV5-1 and TRBJ2-5, with no clear D. Per germline, CDR1 SGHRS and CDR2 YFSETQ. Trimming took off 0 bases at V and 1 base at J, with 7 bases between the two ends. The CDR3 is made up of 14 amino acids.

This clone was observed a handful of times. The V and J genes are TRBV7-9 and TRBJ2-5; a possible D gene is TRBD2 (6 bases). CDR1 and CDR2 (germline): SEHNR, FQNEAQ (reference sequence). The CDR3 spans 13 residues. V gave up 3 bases and J gave up 3 bases, with 8 bases separating them. The CDR3 nucleotides are TGTGCCAGCAGCTTGAGACTAGAAGAGACCCAGTACTTC. Its protein product is CASSLRLEETQYF.

This clone was observed a single time. The J gene is TRBJ1-2, the V gene TRBV5-6; the D gene is possibly TRBD1 (5 bases). Germline CDR1 SGHDT, CDR2 YYEEEE. The germline V and J ends were trimmed by 4 bases and 0 bases, with 13 bases remaining between them. The CDR3 loop spans 15 amino acids. The CDR3 DNA is TGTGCCAGCAGCGGCCGGGACGGAGCTAACTATGGCTACACCTTC. Encoded protein: CASSGRDGANYGYTF.

In DNA form, the CDR3 reads TGTGCCAGCAGCTCCTGGACTGATACGCAGTATTTT. Protein product: CASSSWTDTQYF. The rearrangement joins TRBV7-2 to TRBJ2-3; possible D gene TRBD2, 5 bases. The CDR3 runs to 12 residues. The germline V gene has CDR1 SGHTA and CDR2 FQGNSA. V lost 4 bases and J 6 bases, leaving 8 bases between the germline ends.

This sequence joins TRBV27 and TRBJ1-1, with 7 bases that match TRBD1. The CDR3 is 15 residues long. J lost 5 bases, V lost 3 bases, and 9 bases had no gene match. Germline CDR1 is MNHEY and CDR2 is SMNVEV (reference sequence). DNA of the CDR3: TGTGCCAGCAGTTTCTTGACAGGGTTGGTTACTGAAGCTTTCTTT. It codes for CASSFLTGLVTEAFF.

The chain's CDR3 is CASSLGAATLNYGYTF. CDR3 sequence (DNA): TGCGCCAGCAGCTTGGGTGCCGCAACCCTTAACTATGGCTACACCTTC. The rearrangement joins TRBV5-1 to TRBJ1-2; D is unclear. The germline V and J ends were trimmed by 0 bases and 1 base, with 13 bases remaining between them. The germline CDR1 and CDR2 sequences are SGHRS and YFSETQ. This CDR3 has 16 amino acids.

The V call is TRBV5-6, the J call TRBJ2-7; D might be TRBD1 (5 bases). V gave up 6 bases and J gave up 1 base, with 14 bases separating them. CDR1 is SGHDT, CDR2 YYEEEE, per germline. The CDR3 length is 14 residues. CDR3 bases: TGTGCCAGCACTACGGCAGGGCAGTCCTACGAGCAGTACTTC. It yields the protein CASTTAGQSYEQYF.

The gene calls are TRBV19 and TRBJ2-3; no firm D call. The CDR3 sequence is 13 residues long. V dropped 0 bases and J dropped 1 base, with 2 bases sitting between them. The germline gives CDR1 LNHDA, CDR2 SQIVND (reference sequence). The CDR3 protein is CASSIEGTDTQYF. DNA of the CDR3: TGTGCCAGTAGTATAGAGGGCACAGATACGCAGTATTTT.

The rearrangement links TRBV27 to TRBJ1-6; 9 bases agree with TRBD1. Germline V CDR1 and CDR2: MNHEY, SMNVEV (reference sequence). The CDR3 runs 16 residues. The trim removed 8 bases at V and 8 bases at J, leaving 13 bases unmatched. The CDR3 sequence is CASGSGTGSSYSPLHF. For the CDR3, the DNA is TGTGCCAGCGGTTCCGGGACAGGGAGTTCTTATTCACCCCTCCACTTT.

The gene calls are TRBV2 and TRBJ1-1; D unclear. Trimming shortened V by 4 bases and J by 3 bases, and 9 bases separated the two germline ends. Per the germline V gene, CDR1 is SNHLY and CDR2 is FYNNEI. The CDR3 runs 13 residues. The CDR3 is CASSVDGYTEAFF. For the CDR3, the DNA is TGTGCCAGCAGTGTCGACGGATACACTGAAGCTTTCTTT. Together with reference TRBV2 and TRBJ1-1, the CDR3 gives the full variable domain: EPEVTQTPSHQVTQMGQEVILRCVPISNHLYFYWYRQILGQKVEFLVSFYNNEISEKSEIFDDQFSVERPDGSNFTLKIRSTKLEDSAMYFCASSVDGYTEAFFGQGTRLTVV.

The chain carries TRBV7-9 and TRBJ1-1; possibly TRBD1 for D (5 bases). The CDR3 runs to 13 residues. Germline loops: CDR1 SEHNR, CDR2 FQNEAQ (reference sequence). V lost 4 bases and J 5 bases, leaving 11 bases between the germline ends. CDR3 in DNA: TGTGCCAGCAGCTCGGAGGGGTGGACTGAAGCTTTCTTT. The encoded protein is CASSSEGWTEAFF.

J is TRBJ1-1 and V is TRBV11-2; 8 bases are a match to TRBD1. Germline loops: CDR1 SGHAT, CDR2 FQNNGV. The CDR3 runs 18 residues. J was trimmed by 0 bases and V by 5 bases; bases with no gene match: 14. CDR3 DNA sequence: TGTGCCAGCAGCACCCAGACAGGGGCTCATGTAATGAACACTGAAGCTTTCTTT. Amino acids: CASSTQTGAHVMNTEAFF.

The V call is TRBV18, the J call TRBJ1-2; tentative D call: TRBD1 (6 bases). Trimming took 1 base from V and 4 from J, leaving 10 bases between them. The CDR3 runs 14 residues. Germline CDR1 and CDR2: KGHSH and LQKENI. The chain's CDR3 is CASSPRTALYGYTF. Written as DNA, the CDR3 is TGTGCCAGCTCACCACGGACAGCCCTCTATGGCTACACCTTC.